The source of this T cell receptor beta chain is a study of human T cells and chemical hapten exposure. Study information: Sensitization applied 2% DPC to roughly 2 cm by roughly 2 cm of upper inner arm skin. TCR yields per sample varied mostly from small pooled library volume differences.

The CDR3 extends over 13 amino acids. Per germline, CDR1 MNHNY and CDR2 SVGAGI (reference sequence). Germline trimming cut 6 bases from V and 3 bases from J; bases unmatched to any gene: 3. Time point indicated: patch test 2, 6 weeks after DPC sensitization. Treatment reported: therapeutic diphenylcyclopropenone sensitization with weekly scalp DPC. TCRdb analysed the RACE reads with MiXCR anew, one entry per CDR3 protein. The table lists 96,000 or so distinct CDR3 sequences, about 9.3% of them singletons. This clonotype was detected ten times or more. The receptor's source is a middle-aged woman with alopecia areata. Some clones in this sample may be carry-over from other donors' samples. This specimen consisted of whole blood, obtained in connection with sensitization to the hapten diphenylcyclopropenone (DPC). The chain employs TRBV6-6 and TRBJ2-5, with 8 nucleotides matching TRBD1. The CDR3 here is CASRTTGEETQYF. CDR3 in DNA: TGTGCCAGCAGGACGACAGGGGAAGAGACCCAGTACTTC.